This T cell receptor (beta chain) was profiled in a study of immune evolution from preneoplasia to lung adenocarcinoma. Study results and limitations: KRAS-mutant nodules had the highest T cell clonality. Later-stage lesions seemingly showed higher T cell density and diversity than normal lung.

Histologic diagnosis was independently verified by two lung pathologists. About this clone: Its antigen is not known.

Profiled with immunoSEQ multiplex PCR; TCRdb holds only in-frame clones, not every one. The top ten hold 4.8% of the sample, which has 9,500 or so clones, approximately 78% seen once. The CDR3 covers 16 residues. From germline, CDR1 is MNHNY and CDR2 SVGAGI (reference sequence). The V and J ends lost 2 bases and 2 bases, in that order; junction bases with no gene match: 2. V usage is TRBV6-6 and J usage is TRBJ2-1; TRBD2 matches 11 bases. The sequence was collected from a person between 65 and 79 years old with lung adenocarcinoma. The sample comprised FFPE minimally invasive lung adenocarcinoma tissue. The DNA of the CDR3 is TGTGCCAGCAGTTACGGGACTAGCGGAACCTACAATGAGCAGTTCTTC. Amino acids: CASSYGTSGTYNEQFF.